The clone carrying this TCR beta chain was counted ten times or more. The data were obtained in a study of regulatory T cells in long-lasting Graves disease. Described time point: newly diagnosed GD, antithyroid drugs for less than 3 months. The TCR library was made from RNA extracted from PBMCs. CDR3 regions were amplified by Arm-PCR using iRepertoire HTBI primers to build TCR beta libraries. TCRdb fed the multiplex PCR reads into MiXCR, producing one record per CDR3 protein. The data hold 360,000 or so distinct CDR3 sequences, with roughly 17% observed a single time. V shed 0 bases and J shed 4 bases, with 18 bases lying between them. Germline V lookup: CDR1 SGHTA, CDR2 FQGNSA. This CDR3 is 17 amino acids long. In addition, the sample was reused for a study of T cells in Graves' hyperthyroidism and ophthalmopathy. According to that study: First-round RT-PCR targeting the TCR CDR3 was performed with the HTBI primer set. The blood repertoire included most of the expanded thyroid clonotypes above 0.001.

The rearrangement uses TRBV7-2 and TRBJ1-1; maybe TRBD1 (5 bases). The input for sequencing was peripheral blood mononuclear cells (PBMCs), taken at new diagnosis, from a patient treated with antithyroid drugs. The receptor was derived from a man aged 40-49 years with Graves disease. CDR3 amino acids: CASSLAGWAGRGTEAFF. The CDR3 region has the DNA TGTGCCAGCAGCTTAGCGGGGTGGGCAGGGAGGGGCACTGAAGCTTTCTTT.